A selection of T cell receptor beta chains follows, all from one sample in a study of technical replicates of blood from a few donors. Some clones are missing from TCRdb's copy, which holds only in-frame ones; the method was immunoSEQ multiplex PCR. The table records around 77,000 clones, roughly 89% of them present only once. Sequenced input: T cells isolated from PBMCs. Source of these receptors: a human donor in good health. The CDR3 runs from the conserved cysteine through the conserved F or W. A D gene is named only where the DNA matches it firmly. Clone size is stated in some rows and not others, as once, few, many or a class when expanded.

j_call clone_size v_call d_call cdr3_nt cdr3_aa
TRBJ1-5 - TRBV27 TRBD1 TGTGCCAGCAGTACCCCTCGGGACAGGGATCAGCCCCAGCATTTT CASSTPRDRDQPQHF
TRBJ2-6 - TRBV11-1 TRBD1 TGTGCCAGCAGCCCGCGAATTCCGGACAGGGAGGCCAACGTCCTGACTTTC CASSPRIPDREANVLTF
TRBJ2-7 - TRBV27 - TGTGCCAGCAGTTTTCGGGGTATCTTCGGGGAGCAGTACTTC CASSFRGIFGEQYF
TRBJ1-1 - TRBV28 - TGTGCCAGCGTAGCGAACACTGAAGCTTTCTTT CASVANTEAFF
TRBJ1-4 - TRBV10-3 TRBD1 TGTGCCATCAGCCCAGGGGGCCCTGAAAAACTGTTTTTT CAISPGGPEKLFF
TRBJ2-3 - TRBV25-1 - TGTGCCAGCAGTGAGAGGGCCTACACAGATACGCAGTATTTT CASSERAYTDTQYF
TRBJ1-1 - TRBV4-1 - TGCGCCAGCAGCCAAATACAGGGAATAAGTGAAGCTTTCTTT CASSQIQGISEAFF
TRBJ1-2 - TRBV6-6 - TGTGCCAGCAGCCTGGAGGTCTATGGCTACACCTTC CASSLEVYGYTF
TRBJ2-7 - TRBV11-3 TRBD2 TGTGCCAGCAGCCGCACTAGCGGGAATTACGAGCAGTACTTC CASSRTSGNYEQYF
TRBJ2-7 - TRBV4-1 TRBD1 TGCGCCAGCAGCATTCCGGGACAGCGGTCCTACGAGCAGTACTTC CASSIPGQRSYEQYF
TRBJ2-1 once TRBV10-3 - TGTGCCATCAGGAGCTCTGGGGCCAACAATGAGCAGTTCTTC CAIRSSGANNEQFF
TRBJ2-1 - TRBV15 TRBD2 TGTGCCACCAGCGGCGGGTATGGCGGGAGGACCAATGAGCAGTTCTTC CATSGGYGGRTNEQFF
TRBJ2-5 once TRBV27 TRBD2 TGTGCCAGCAAGGGGTATAGCGGGAGGGCCGGAGAGACCCAGTACTTC CASKGYSGRAGETQYF
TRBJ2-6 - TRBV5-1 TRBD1 TGCGCCAGCAGCTCTGGACAGGGGGCAGGAGGGGCCAACGTCCTGACTTTC CASSSGQGAGGANVLTF
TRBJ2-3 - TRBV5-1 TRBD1 TGCGCCAGCAGGAGGGGGCTGGCAGATACGCAGTATTTT CASRRGLADTQYF
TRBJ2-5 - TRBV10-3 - TGTGCCATCAGTGGCGGCTACCAAGAGACCCAGTACTTC CAISGGYQETQYF
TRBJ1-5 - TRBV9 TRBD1 TGTGCCAGCAGCGCTGGACAGGGGTCGGGACAGCCCCAGCATTTT CASSAGQGSGQPQHF
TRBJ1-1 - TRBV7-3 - TGTGCCAGCAGCTTAAGCGGGGGGAACACTGAAGCTTTCTTT CASSLSGGNTEAFF
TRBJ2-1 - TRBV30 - TGTGCCTGGGGACTCCTCAATGAGCAGTTCTTC CAWGLLNEQFF
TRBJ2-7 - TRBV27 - TGTGCCAGCAGTCGGGACATTTACGAGCAGTACTTC CASSRDIYEQYF
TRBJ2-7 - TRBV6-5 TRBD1 TGTGCCAGCAGTGGGACAGCTTCCTACGAGCAGTACTTC CASSGTASYEQYF
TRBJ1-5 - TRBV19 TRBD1 TGTGCCAGTACCGGGACAGGGGGCTTTTATAGCAATCAGCCCCAGCATTTT CASTGTGGFYSNQPQHF
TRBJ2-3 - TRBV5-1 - TGCGCCAGCAGCTTGGGACAGTCGGGCACAGATACGCAGTATTTT CASSLGQSGTDTQYF
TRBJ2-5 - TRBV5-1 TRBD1 TGCGCCAGCAGCTTGGTACCCCAGGGACAGCTGGAGGAGACCCAGTACTTC CASSLVPQGQLEETQYF
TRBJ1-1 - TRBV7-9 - TGTGCCAGCAGCTCCCCCGGGACATCTGATTTCTTT CASSSPGTSDFF
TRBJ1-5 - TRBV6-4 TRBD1 TGTGCCAGTGCAGGGGGTAGCAATCAGCCCCAGCATTTT CASAGGSNQPQHF
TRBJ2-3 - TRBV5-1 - TGCGCCAGCATCGGGCGGGACACAGATACGCAGTATTTT CASIGRDTDTQYF
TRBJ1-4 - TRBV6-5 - TGTGCCAGCAGTTCCGGGATTGAAAAACTGTTTTTT CASSSGIEKLFF
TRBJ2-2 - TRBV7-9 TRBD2 TGTGCCAGCAGCTTAGTGGTAGCGGGAGACGTTACCGGGGAGCTGTTTTTT CASSLVVAGDVTGELFF
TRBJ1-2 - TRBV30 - TGTGCCTGGAGCCCTACCCTTGGCTATGGCTACACCTTC CAWSPTLGYGYTF
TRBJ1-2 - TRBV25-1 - TGTGCCAGCAGTGGGATATCGACAGGTCGCGGCTACACCTTC CASSGISTGRGYTF
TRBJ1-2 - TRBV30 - TGTGCCTGGAGTGTGGGGGGGTGGGATGGCTACACCTTC CAWSVGGWDGYTF
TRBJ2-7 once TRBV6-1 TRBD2 TGTGCCAGCTCGCCGGGACTAGTCACGGGCTACGAGCAGTACTTC CASSPGLVTGYEQYF
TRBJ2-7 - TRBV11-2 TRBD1 TGTGCCATCCCCGGGACAGGGATCTACGAGCAGTACTTC CAIPGTGIYEQYF
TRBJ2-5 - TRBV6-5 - TGTGCCAGCAGTTACTCGCTAGGCCAAGAGACCCAGTACTTC CASSYSLGQETQYF
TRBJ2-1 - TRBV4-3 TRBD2 TGCGCCAGCAGTGCGTCTAGCGGGATGTACAATGAGCAGTTCTTC CASSASSGMYNEQFF
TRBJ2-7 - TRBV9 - TGTGCCAGCAGCGTAGGTCTAGTAACCGAGCAGTACTTC CASSVGLVTEQYF
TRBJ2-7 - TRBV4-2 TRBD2 TGTGCCAGCAGCCGTCTCCGAGCGGGAGAGCACTCCTACGAGCAGTACTTC CASSRLRAGEHSYEQYF
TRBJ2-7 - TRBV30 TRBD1 TGTGCCTGGAGCCGGGACAGGGGAGCCTACGAGCAGTACTTC CAWSRDRGAYEQYF
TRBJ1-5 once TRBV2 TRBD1 TGTGCCAGCAGTGTGGACAGGGACCAGCATTTT CASSVDRDQHF
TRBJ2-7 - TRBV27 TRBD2 TGTGCCAGCAGGTCCGGGACTAGCGGACTATACGAGCAGTACTTC CASRSGTSGLYEQYF
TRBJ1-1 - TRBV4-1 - TGCGCCAGCAGCCAACAGAACACTGAAGCTTTCTTT CASSQQNTEAFF
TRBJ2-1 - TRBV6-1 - TGTGCCAGCAGTGAATTGAGGGCCCTCCCCTACAATGAGCAGTTCTTC CASSELRALPYNEQFF
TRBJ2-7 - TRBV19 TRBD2 TGTGCCAGTAGTATGGGCCCTCTAAGGGGACTAGCGGGAGAAATCAGATCCTACGAGCAGTACTTC CASSMGPLRGLAGEIRSYEQYF
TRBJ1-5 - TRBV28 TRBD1 TGTGCCAGCAGCGTGACAGGGATCGGCAATCAGCCCCAGCATTTT CASSVTGIGNQPQHF
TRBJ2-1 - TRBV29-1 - TGCAGCGCCCGATTACCTTCTGGCGGGGTGGGGAGCTCCTACAATGAGCAGTTCTTC CSARLPSGGVGSSYNEQFF
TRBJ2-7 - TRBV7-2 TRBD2 TGTGCCAGCAGCTTAGTAGGAAGACTAGCAGAGGTTTCCTACGAGCAGTACTTC CASSLVGRLAEVSYEQYF
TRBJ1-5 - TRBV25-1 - TGTGCCAGCAGTTTTGGGGGGAGGCAGCCCCAGCATTTT CASSFGGRQPQHF